This T cell receptor beta chain was profiled in a study of cytomegalovirus exposure and HLA in healthy donors. At the level of the study: An early release of data contained about 85 million unique TCRs, which came from HLA-typed donors. Findings and limits, study-wide: Listed as cytomegalovirus-associated were roughly 180 TCR beta chains.

Points on this clone: The antigen is undetermined.

The length of the CDR3 is 15 residues. J lost 7 bases, V lost 6 bases, and 13 bases had no gene match. Germline CDR1 is SNHLY and CDR2 is FYNNEI. Primers: 60 Vbeta forward and 13 Jbeta reverse. Original processing methods: Later, an analysis found tens of millions of unique TCR beta chains, and 8.5 million to 14 million of these were shared. Repertoires were generated with immunoSEQ multiplex PCR, while TCRdb's copy carries only in-frame clones and drops some. D and trimming were read from the DNA, whereas the V and J calls and clone size are those reported in that table. This repertoire shows hundreds of thousands of clones, approximately 78% found once; its top ten account for less than 4.5%.

The receptor was isolated from a male donor in good health and CMV-seronegative. The sequencing input was PBMCs. The rearrangement uses TRBV2 and TRBJ1-1; TRBD1 aligns across 8 bases. The CDR3 protein is CASREIQGGRGEAFF. Written as DNA, the CDR3 is TGTGCCAGCAGGGAGATACAGGGGGGCAGGGGTGAAGCTTTCTTT.